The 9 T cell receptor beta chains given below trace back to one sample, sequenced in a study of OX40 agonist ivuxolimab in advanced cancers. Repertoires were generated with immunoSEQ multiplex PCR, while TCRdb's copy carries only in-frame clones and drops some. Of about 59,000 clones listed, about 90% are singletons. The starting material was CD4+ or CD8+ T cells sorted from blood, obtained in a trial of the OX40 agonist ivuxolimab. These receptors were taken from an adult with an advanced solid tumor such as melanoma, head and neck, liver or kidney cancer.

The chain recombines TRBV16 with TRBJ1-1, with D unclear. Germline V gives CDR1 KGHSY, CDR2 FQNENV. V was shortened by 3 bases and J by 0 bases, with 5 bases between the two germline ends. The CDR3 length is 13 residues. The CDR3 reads CASSQTLNTEAFF. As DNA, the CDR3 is TGTGCCAGCAGCCAGACTTTGAACACTGAAGCTTTCTTT.

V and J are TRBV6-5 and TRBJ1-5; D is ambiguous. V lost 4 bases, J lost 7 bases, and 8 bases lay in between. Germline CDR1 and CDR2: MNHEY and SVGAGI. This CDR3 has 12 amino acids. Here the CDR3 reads CASSSVGQPQHF. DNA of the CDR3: TGTGCCAGCAGTTCAGTAGGACAGCCCCAGCATTTT.

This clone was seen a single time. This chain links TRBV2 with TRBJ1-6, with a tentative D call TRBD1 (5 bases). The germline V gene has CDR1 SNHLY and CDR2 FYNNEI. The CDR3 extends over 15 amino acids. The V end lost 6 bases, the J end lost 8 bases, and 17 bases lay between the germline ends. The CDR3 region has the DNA TGTGCCAGCAGCGAACGGGGCCCAGGCCATTCACCCCTCCACTTT. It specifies CASSERGPGHSPLHF. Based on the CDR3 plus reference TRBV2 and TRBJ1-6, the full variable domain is EPEVTQTPSHQVTQMGQEVILRCVPISNHLYFYWYRQILGQKVEFLVSFYNNEISEKSEIFDDQFSVERPDGSNFTLKIRSTKLEDSAMYFCASSERGPGHSPLHFGNGTRLTVT.

Here the CDR3 reads CASSSPGGQMNTEAFF. The CDR3 region has the DNA TGTGCCAGCAGTTCCCCCGGGGGTCAGATGAACACTGAAGCTTTCTTT. The chain is built from TRBV28 and TRBJ1-1; tentative D call: TRBD1 (5 bases). This CDR3 comprises 16 residues. Deletions cut 4 bases from V and 0 bases from J, with 15 bases between. Germline V lookup: CDR1 MDHEN, CDR2 SYDVKM.

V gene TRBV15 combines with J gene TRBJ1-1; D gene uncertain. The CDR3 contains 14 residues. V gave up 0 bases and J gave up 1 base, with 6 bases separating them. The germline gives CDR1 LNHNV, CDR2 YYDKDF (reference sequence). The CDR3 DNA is TGTGCCACCAGCAGAGATCGGAGGAACACTGAAGCTTTCTTT. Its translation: CATSRDRRNTEAFF. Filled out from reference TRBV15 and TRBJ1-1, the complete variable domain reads DAMVIQNPRYQVTQFGKPVTLSCSQTLNHNVMYWYQQKSSQAPKLLFHYYDKDFNNEADTPDNFQSRRPNTSFCFLDIRSPGLGDTAMYLCATSRDRRNTEAFFGQGTRLTVV.

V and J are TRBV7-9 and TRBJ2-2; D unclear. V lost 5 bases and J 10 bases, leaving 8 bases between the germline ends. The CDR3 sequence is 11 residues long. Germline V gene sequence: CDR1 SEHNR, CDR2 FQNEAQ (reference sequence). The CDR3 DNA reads TGTGCCAGCAGCCCCCCTACGGAGCTGTTTTTT. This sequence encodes CASSPPTELFF.

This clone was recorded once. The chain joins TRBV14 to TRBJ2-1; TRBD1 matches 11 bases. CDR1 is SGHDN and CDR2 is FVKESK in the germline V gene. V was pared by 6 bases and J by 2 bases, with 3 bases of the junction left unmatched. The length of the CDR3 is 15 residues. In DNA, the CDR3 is TGTGCCAGCAGGCGGACAGGGGGCCCCTACAATGAGCAGTTCTTC. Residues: CASRRTGGPYNEQFF.

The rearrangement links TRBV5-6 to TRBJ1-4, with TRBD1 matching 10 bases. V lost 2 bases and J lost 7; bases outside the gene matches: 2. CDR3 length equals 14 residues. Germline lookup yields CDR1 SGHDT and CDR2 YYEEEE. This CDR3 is CASSFDRGPEKLFF. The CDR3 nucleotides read TGTGCCAGCAGCTTTGACAGGGGGCCTGAAAAACTGTTTTTT.

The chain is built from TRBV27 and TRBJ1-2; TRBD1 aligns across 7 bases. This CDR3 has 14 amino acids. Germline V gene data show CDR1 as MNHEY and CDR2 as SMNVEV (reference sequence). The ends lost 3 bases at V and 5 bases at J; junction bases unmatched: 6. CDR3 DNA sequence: TGTGCCAGCAGTTTGTCGACAGGGAGGTATGGCTACACCTTC. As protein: CASSLSTGRYGYTF.